This TCR beta chain was found in a study of blood T cell repertoires in COVID-19. Produced via immunoSEQ multiplex PCR; TCRdb's table is partial and in-frame only. Of 200,000 to 250,000 clones in the sample, 75% to 95% were seen once. The CDR3 is 13 amino acids. V was clipped by 6 bases and J by 3 bases, with 11 bases between them. CDR1 is LNHDA and CDR2 is SQIVND in the germline V gene (reference sequence). The specimen was PBMCs or T cells enriched from blood (not recorded which). The V call is TRBV19, the J call TRBJ1-2; D is ambiguous. The receptor comes from a woman between 18 and 29 years old who had recovered from COVID-19. CDR3 bases: TGTGCCAGTAGGGCCAACGGGGACTATGGCTACACCTTC. Translating gives CASRANGDYGYTF.